This T cell receptor beta chain originates from a study of T cell responses to AZD1222 COVID-19 vaccine. The CDR3 runs to 17 residues. Trimming took 0 bases from V and 4 from J, leaving 16 bases between them. In germline, CDR1 is LGHNA, CDR2 YSLEER. Method: immunoSEQ multiplex PCR; TCRdb's copy keeps in-frame clones and lacks some. The sample includes tens of thousands of clones, 89% of them seen just once. The genes are TRBV4-3 and TRBJ1-5; D unclear. The material sequenced was peripheral blood, taken 28 days after the second AZD1222 dose. This clonotype was sampled from an adult who received the AZD1222 COVID-19 vaccine. The CDR3 reads CASSQEARGIENQPQHF. The CDR3, as DNA: TGCGCCAGCAGCCAAGAAGCCCGGGGTATTGAGAATCAGCCCCAGCATTTT.